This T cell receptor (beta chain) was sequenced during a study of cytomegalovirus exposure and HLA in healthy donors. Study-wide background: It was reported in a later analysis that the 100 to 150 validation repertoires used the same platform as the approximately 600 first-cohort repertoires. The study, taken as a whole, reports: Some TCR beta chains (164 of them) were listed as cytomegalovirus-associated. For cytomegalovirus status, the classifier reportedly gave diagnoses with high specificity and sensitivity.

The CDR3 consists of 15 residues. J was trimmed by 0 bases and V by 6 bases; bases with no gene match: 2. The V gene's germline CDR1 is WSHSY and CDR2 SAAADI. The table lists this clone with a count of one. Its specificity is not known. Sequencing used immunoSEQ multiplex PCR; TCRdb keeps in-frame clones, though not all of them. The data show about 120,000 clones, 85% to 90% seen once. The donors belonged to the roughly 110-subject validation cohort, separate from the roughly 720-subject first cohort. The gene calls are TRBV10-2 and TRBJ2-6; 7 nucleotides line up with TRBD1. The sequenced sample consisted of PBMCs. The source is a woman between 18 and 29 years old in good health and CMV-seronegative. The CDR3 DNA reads TGCGCCAGCAGGCCAGGGGGCTCTGGGGCCAACGTCCTGACTTTC. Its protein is CASRPGGSGANVLTF.